Each of the 17 T cell receptor beta chains below was sequenced from the same sample in a study of T cell repertoires in cytomegalovirus infection (dated by TCRdb to the late 2010s). The sequencer listed for this sample is Illumina HiSeq 1500. TCRdb trimmed public reads at Q25 via fastp, called clones via MiXCR and kept in-frame beta chains. Every distinct CDR3 protein forms one entry, paired with its most common genes and DNA. The sample records hundreds of thousands of distinct CDR3 sequences, approximately 24% of which are singletons. The top ten clones comprise 7% to 9% of the sample. Sequencing was performed on CD8+ T cells from PBMCs. These receptors all come from a human donor in good health (CMV status not recorded). Some clones in this sample may be carry-over from other donors' samples.

In its sample, this clonotype was seen many times. The chain joins TRBV2 to TRBJ2-3; 9 bases fit TRBD2. There are 15 residues in the CDR3. V lost 3 bases to trimming and J lost 1 base; unmatched junction nucleotides: 2. Germline assignment: CDR1 SNHLY and CDR2 FYNNEI. DNA of the CDR3: TGTGCCAGCAGTGAGATAGCGGGGGGCACAGATACGCAGTATTTT. Its translation: CASSEIAGGTDTQYF.

The table lists this clonotype with a few counts. This sequence joins TRBV2 and TRBJ1-5; D unclear. V shed 7 bases and J shed 7 bases, with 17 bases lying between them. The CDR3 covers 14 residues. The germline CDR1 and CDR2 sequences are SNHLY and FYNNEI. The CDR3 DNA reads TGTGCCAGCAACCCCTCCGGACCGGAGCAGCCCCAGCATTTT. Residues: CASNPSGPEQPQHF.

This clonotype has just a few counts. CDR3 sequence: CSARFWGGTDTQYF. The CDR3 nucleotides read TGCAGTGCTAGATTCTGGGGCGGCACAGATACGCAGTATTTT. This chain links TRBV20-1 with TRBJ2-3, with D maybe TRBD1 (5 bases). Germline V gives CDR1 DFQATT, CDR2 SNEGSKA (reference sequence). The V and J ends lost 2 bases and 1 base respectively, with 10 bases between them. This CDR3 is built from 14 residues.

This clonotype was found a few times. The chain is built from TRBV13 and TRBJ1-1, with no clear D. Germline CDR1 reads PRHDT; CDR2 reads FYEKMQ (reference sequence). This CDR3 has 16 residues. Deletions cut 0 bases from V and 4 bases from J, with 15 bases between. The CDR3 coding sequence is TGTGCCAGCAGCTTAGGCCGACGAGGGCCTGGCACTGAAGCTTTCTTT. Translating it yields CASSLGRRGPGTEAFF.

At least ten counts were recorded for this clonotype. This sequence joins TRBV7-9 and TRBJ2-7; D possibly corresponds to TRBD1 (5 bases). Germline CDR1 and CDR2: SEHNR and FQNEAQ (reference sequence). V lost 6 bases and J lost 7, with 22 bases in between. This CDR3 spans 15 amino acids. This chain's CDR3 is CASSSGQRFDNEQYV. The CDR3 DNA is TGTGCCAGCAGTTCTGGACAACGCTTTGATAATGAGCAGTACGTC.

The sample holds a few counts of this clonotype. The chain is built from TRBV20-1 and TRBJ1-1; a possible D gene is TRBD1 (6 bases). Germline loops: CDR1 DFQATT, CDR2 SNEGSKA (reference sequence). The V end lost 5 bases, the J end lost 1 base, and 11 bases lay between the germline ends. CDR3 length: 13 amino acids. CDR3 loop: CSAFWTENTEAFF. For the CDR3, the DNA is TGCAGTGCTTTTTGGACAGAGAACACTGAAGCTTTCTTT.

The J gene is TRBJ1-2, the V gene TRBV6-2 or TRBV6-3, with unresolved D. V was trimmed by 0 bases and J by 4 bases, leaving 33 bases between them. Germline CDR1 MNHEY, CDR2 SVGEGT. The CDR3 has 22 residues. For the CDR3, the DNA is TGTGCCAGCAGTTACTCGACTCCCTCCACAACTCCGGCAGTCCTATGGGGCTATGGCTACACCTTC. This gives the protein CASSYSTPSTTPAVLWGYGYTF.

This clonotype was observed many times. CDR3 sequence: CASSFDDGPNTEAFF. DNA of the CDR3: TGTGCCAGCAGCTTCGACGACGGTCCCAACACTGAAGCTTTCTTT. The J gene is TRBJ1-1, the V gene TRBV7-9; D is unresolved. In germline, CDR1 is SEHNR, CDR2 FQNEAQ (reference sequence). The CDR3 loop spans 15 amino acids. Trimming shortened V by 3 bases and J by 2 bases, and 13 bases separated the two germline ends.

This chain links TRBV7-9 with TRBJ2-7, with D tentatively TRBD2 (5 bases). The CDR3 runs 15 residues. V lost 3 bases to trimming and J lost 4 bases, with 16 bases between them. Looked up from germline, CDR1 is SEHNR and CDR2 is FQNEAQ (reference sequence). The CDR3 nucleotides are TGTGCCAGCAGCTTGGACGGGGTGTCTGGGTACGAGCAGTACGTC. Protein product: CASSLDGVSGYEQYV.

The chain combines TRBV28 with TRBJ2-2, with D possibly matching TRBD2 (6 bases). The CDR3 runs to 17 residues. In germline, CDR1 is MDHEN, CDR2 SYDVKM. V lost 2 bases, J lost 3 bases, and 16 bases lay in between. The CDR3 bases are TGTGCCAGCAGTTTACCCCGGGGAGGATACCACACCGGGGAGCTGTTTTTT. This encodes CASSLPRGGYHTGELFF. The full variable domain, with the rest looked up from reference TRBV28 and TRBJ2-2, is DVKVTQSSRYLVKRTGEKVFLECVQDMDHENMFWYRQDPGLGLRLIYFSYDVKMKEKGDIPEGYSVSREKKERFSLILESASTNQTSMYLCASSLPRGGYHTGELFFGEGSRLTVL.

This clonotype showed up many times. This rearrangement joins TRBV7-2 to TRBJ2-2; 10 bases line up with TRBD2. The CDR3 runs to 15 residues. Germline lookup yields CDR1 SGHTA and CDR2 FQGNSA. After removal of 6 bases from V and 5 bases from J, the junction contained 6 bases not matched to a gene. The CDR3 is CASRRLAGGTGELFF. Here the CDR3 DNA reads TGTGCCAGCAGGCGACTAGCGGGTGGGACCGGGGAGCTGTTTTTT.

This clonotype has just a few counts. The chain combines TRBV28 with TRBJ2-1; 13 nucleotides match TRBD2. CDR1 is MDHEN, CDR2 SYDVKM, per germline. The CDR3 covers 17 residues. Germline trimming cut 6 bases from V and 4 bases from J; bases unmatched to any gene: 9. The CDR3 region is CASRFLTGLAGYNEQFF. Here the CDR3 DNA reads TGTGCCAGCAGATTTTTAACGGGACTAGCGGGGTACAATGAGCAGTTCTTC.

V is TRBV2 and J is TRBJ1-2; the D gene is possibly TRBD1 (5 bases). With 0 bases removed from V and 13 bases from J, the gap between germline ends came to 21 bases. The CDR3 loop spans 15 amino acids. Germline CDR1 SNHLY, CDR2 FYNNEI. The DNA for the CDR3 is TGTGCCAGCAGTGAAGCGTGGGGGTCCTATGAGGAGTCCACCTTC. This gives the protein CASSEAWGSYEESTF. Full variable domain (outside the CDR3, taken from reference TRBV2 and TRBJ1-2): EPEVTQTPSHQVTQMGQEVILRCVPISNHLYFYWYRQILGQKVEFLVSFYNNEISEKSEIFDDQFSVERPDGSNFTLKIRSTKLEDSAMYFCASSEAWGSYEESTFGSGTRLTVV.

This clonotype appeared many times. The rearrangement links TRBV12-3 or TRBV12-4 to TRBJ1-1; weak D call: TRBD1 (6 bases). The CDR3 has 14 residues. Trimming pared 6 bases from V and 4 bases from J, leaving 15 bases between. The CDR3 spells CASSQTRGGTEAFF. CDR3 nucleotide sequence: TGTGCCAGCAGCCAAACTAGGGGGGGCACTGAAGCTTTCTTT.

The DNA for the CDR3 is TGTGCCATCCTTGCAGGGGGGAGCTCTGGAAACACCATATATTTT. Residues: CAILAGGSSGNTIYF. The V call is TRBV10-3, the J call TRBJ1-3; 7 bases are a match to TRBD1. The germline V gene has CDR1 ENHRY and CDR2 SYGVKD. This CDR3 is built from 15 residues. Trimming at V came to 8 bases and at J to 0 bases, leaving 7 bases not matched to a gene.

The rearrangement uses TRBV25-1 and TRBJ2-1; D is perhaps TRBD2 (6 bases). CDR1 MGHDK and CDR2 SYGVNS come from the germline V gene. The CDR3 covers 14 residues. V lost 5 bases, J lost 12 bases, and 20 bases lay in between. The CDR3 nucleotides are TGTGCCAGCAGTAACCACCCTGGCGGGGCTGGGCAGTTCTTC. Encoded protein: CASSNHPGGAGQFF.

V usage is TRBV27 and J usage is TRBJ2-1; 9 bases match TRBD1. Germline trimming cut 3 bases from V and 10 bases from J; bases unmatched to any gene: 1. The length of the CDR3 is 12 residues. Germline V gene data show CDR1 as MNHEY and CDR2 as SMNVEV (reference sequence). Written as DNA, the CDR3 is TGTGCCAGCAGTTTCGGGACAGGGGAGCAGTTCTTC. Translating it yields CASSFGTGEQFF.